Here is one TCR beta chain with its context. Its cognate antigen is unknown. These data are taken from a study of cytomegalovirus exposure and HLA in healthy donors. Study-level points and caveats: Looking again later, the authors saw that most CMV-associated TCR beta chains seemed HLA-restricted. Versus the roughly 690-donor mean, an Asian-associated ancestry cluster reportedly showed fewer N-insertions in a later analysis.

The study ran its PCR with 60 Vbeta and 13 Jbeta primers. Produced via immunoSEQ multiplex PCR; TCRdb's table is partial and in-frame only. The sample lists under 200,000 clones; over 75% were seen once. The CDR3 loop spans 14 amino acids. This chain links TRBV12-2 with TRBJ1-1; the table calls TRBD1, which could not be checked here. TRBV12-2 is described as a pseudogene. Sequenced: PBMCs. The sequence was obtained from a woman aged 45-65 years in good health and CMV-seropositive. DNA of the CDR3: TGTGCAAGTCGCCCAGACAGGGTGAGAACTGAAGCTTTCTTT. Its protein product is CASRPDRVRTEAFF.